This T cell receptor (beta chain) was recorded in a study of cytomegalovirus exposure and HLA in healthy donors. Findings of the study overall: In a later analysis, HLA-associated beta chains showed higher expansion and lower generation probabilities than comparable chains.

Germline assignment: CDR1 SGHRS and CDR2 YFSETQ. This CDR3 comprises 13 residues. J lost 6 bases, V lost 4 bases, and 7 bases had no gene match. The primer mix had 60 Vbeta and 13 Jbeta primers. Using immunoSEQ multiplex PCR, the repertoire was profiled, and TCRdb retains in-frame clones only, with some absent. The table includes 160,000 or so clones, over 70% detected once. Comment on this clone: Antigen specificity is unknown.

Healthy donors of bone marrow made up the group. The chain employs TRBV5-1 and TRBJ2-7; 7 bases are shared with TRBD1. This TCR was sampled from a woman between 40 and 50 years old in good health and CMV-seropositive. Sequencing was performed on PBMCs. The CDR3 sequence is CASSRGWDSEQYF. The DNA of the CDR3 is TGCGCCAGCAGCCGCGGCTGGGACAGCGAGCAGTACTTC.